This is a list of T cell receptor beta chains from one sample in a study of T cell responses to AZD1222 COVID-19 vaccine. The data were produced by immunoSEQ multiplex PCR, yet TCRdb's version contains in-frame clones alone and is incomplete. The sample has some 95,000 clones, roughly 85% seen once; the top ten hold about 6%. The material was peripheral blood, obtained on day 0 of AZD1222 vaccination. The receptor set was obtained from an adult in good health. Each CDR3 is given with its conserved first and last residue. D genes are given only for firm matches. Only part of the rows carry a size: once, few, many, or a class if the clone is expanded.

d_gene	v_gene	j_gene	abundance	CDR3aa	CDR3nt
.	TRBV30	TRBJ2-3	.	CAWSRTGATDTQYF	TGTGCCTGGAGTAGGACCGGGGCCACAGATACGCAGTATTTT
TRBD1	TRBV5-4	TRBJ1-3	.	CASSFLPGQGANTIYF	TGTGCCAGCAGCTTTCTCCCCGGACAGGGCGCAAACACCATATATTTT
TRBD2	TRBV13	TRBJ2-7	.	CASSKTSGPLSYEQYF	TGTGCCAGCAGCAAGACTAGCGGGCCCCTATCCTACGAGCAGTACTTC
.	TRBV6-5	TRBJ2-7	few	CAIGTGHSYEQYF	TGTGCCATCGGGACCGGGCACTCCTACGAGCAGTACTTC
TRBD1	TRBV6-5	TRBJ1-2	.	CASSYGGTGDYGYTF	TGTGCCAGCAGTTACGGTGGGACAGGGGACTATGGCTACACCTTC
.	TRBV7-2	TRBJ1-6	.	CASSLVGGSLNSPLHF	TGTGCCAGCAGCTTAGTTGGGGGGTCACTTAATTCACCCCTCCACTTT
.	TRBV11-3	TRBJ2-5	.	CASSFRAGETQYF	TGTGCCAGCAGCTTTCGGGCCGGGGAGACCCAGTACTTC
TRBD1	TRBV19	TRBJ1-5	.	CASSEGQGAGQPQHF	TGTGCCAGTAGTGAGGGACAGGGGGCCGGGCAGCCCCAGCATTTT
.	TRBV19	TRBJ2-3	.	CASRYYDTQYF	TGTGCCAGTAGGTACTATGATACGCAGTATTTT
TRBD1	TRBV19	TRBJ1-2	.	CASTLDRGSRGYTF	TGTGCCAGTACCCTCGACAGGGGATCGAGAGGCTACACCTTC
TRBD1	TRBV7-9	TRBJ1-1	.	CASSEGDRGFTEAFF	TGTGCCAGCAGCGAAGGGGACAGGGGTTTTACTGAAGCTTTCTTT
TRBD1	TRBV11-1	TRBJ2-1	.	CASSSRQGNEQFF	TGTGCCAGCAGCTCACGACAGGGAAATGAGCAGTTCTTC
.	TRBV20-1	TRBJ2-3	.	CSASGQGVRDTQYF	TGCAGTGCTAGTGGTCAGGGTGTAAGGGATACGCAGTATTTT
TRBD1	TRBV5-8	TRBJ2-5	once	CASSVGTGEETQYF	TGTGCCAGCAGCGTCGGGACAGGGGAAGAGACCCAGTACTTC
.	TRBV20-1	TRBJ1-6	.	CSASFGLSSYNSPLHF	TGCAGTGCTAGTTTCGGGCTGAGCTCCTATAATTCACCCCTCCACTTT
.	TRBV24-1	TRBJ1-5	.	CATSGEAGKINQPQHF	TGTGCCACCAGTGGAGAGGCAGGGAAAATCAATCAGCCCCAGCATTTT
TRBD2	TRBV6-1	TRBJ2-7	.	CASSDPGLAGLQYF	TGTGCCAGCAGTGACCCGGGACTAGCGGGACTCCAGTACTTC
.	TRBV30	TRBJ2-7	.	CAWSTGRQHEQYF	TGTGCCTGGAGTACGGGACGGCAGCACGAGCAGTACTTC
.	TRBV6-2/TRBV6-3	TRBJ1-2	.	CASSYSGKGRTYGYTF	TGTGCCAGCAGTTACTCGGGTAAAGGACGGACCTATGGCTACACCTTC
TRBD1	TRBV7-8	TRBJ1-2	.	CASTKDRGYGYTF	TGTGCCAGCACCAAGGACAGGGGCTATGGCTACACCTTC
.	TRBV18	TRBJ2-7	.	CASSPSETVRGQYF	TGTGCCAGCTCACCATCAGAAACTGTACGCGGGCAGTACTTC
TRBD1	TRBV4-1	TRBJ1-1	.	CASSQEHRGGTEAFF	TGCGCCAGCAGCCAAGAACACAGGGGGGGCACTGAAGCTTTCTTT
.	TRBV7-2	TRBJ2-7	.	CASSPIFIQVRDFYEQYF	TGTGCCAGCAGCCCGATATTTATACAGGTTAGGGATTTCTACGAGCAGTACTTC
.	TRBV7-2	TRBJ2-5	.	CASSLITARALGAQYF	TGTGCCAGCAGCCTAATAACCGCCCGGGCCCTCGGGGCCCAGTACTTC
.	TRBV19	TRBJ1-2	.	CASDLGGFYGYTF	TGTGCCAGCGACCTAGGGGGTTTCTATGGCTACACCTTC
.	TRBV19	TRBJ2-4	.	CASSIWGENIQYF	TGTGCCAGTAGTATATGGGGCGAAAACATTCAGTACTTC
TRBD1	TRBV9	TRBJ1-2	.	CASSDRQGVNYGYTF	TGTGCCAGCAGCGATCGACAGGGGGTTAACTATGGCTACACCTTC
.	TRBV6-4	TRBJ2-1	.	CASSDSSGTGNEQFF	TGTGCCAGCAGTGACTCTTCTGGGACGGGTAATGAGCAGTTCTTC
.	TRBV9	TRBJ2-3	.	CASSVVHGRSTDTQYF	TGTGCCAGCAGCGTAGTTCACGGGAGAAGCACAGATACGCAGTATTTT
.	TRBV5-6	TRBJ2-5	.	CASSPQGGLETQYF	TGTGCCAGCAGCCCCCAAGGGGGATTAGAGACCCAGTACTTC
TRBD2	TRBV30	TRBJ2-3	.	CATKLAGGADTQYF	TGTGCCACCAAATTAGCGGGGGGGGCAGATACGCAGTATTTT
.	TRBV29-1	TRBJ2-5	.	CSVEGRGEETQYF	TGCAGCGTTGAAGGCAGGGGGGAAGAGACCCAGTACTTC
TRBD1	TRBV24-1	TRBJ1-5	.	CATSDRGVNQPQHF	TGTGCCACCAGTGACAGGGGGGTCAATCAGCCCCAGCATTTT
TRBD1	TRBV11-3	TRBJ1-1	.	CASSLDEQGAIEAFF	TGTGCCAGCAGCTTAGACGAACAGGGGGCTATTGAAGCTTTCTTT
.	TRBV9	TRBJ1-2	.	CASSVGAGSNYGYTF	TGTGCCAGCAGCGTAGGCGCAGGGTCGAACTATGGCTACACCTTC
.	TRBV19	TRBJ2-7	.	CASSISTGSNYEQYF	TGTGCCAGTAGTATATCAACCGGGAGCAACTACGAGCAGTACTTC
.	TRBV29-1	TRBJ2-7	.	CSLRQDGEQYF	TGCAGCCTCCGACAGGACGGCGAGCAGTACTTC
TRBD1	TRBV19	TRBJ1-4	.	CASKSSGGEYEKLFF	TGTGCCAGTAAATCCTCAGGGGGGGAGTATGAAAAACTGTTTTTT
TRBD2	TRBV5-1	TRBJ2-5	.	CASSLDPQLAGGPRTQYF	TGCGCCAGCAGCTTGGATCCCCAACTAGCGGGGGGCCCAAGGACCCAGTACTTC
.	TRBV2	TRBJ2-5	.	CASSDAGSGQETQYF	TGTGCCAGCAGTGACGCAGGGTCGGGCCAAGAGACCCAGTACTTC
TRBD2	TRBV5-6	TRBJ2-3	.	CASSLATSGKRDTQYF	TGTGCCAGCAGCTTGGCGACTAGCGGGAAGAGAGATACGCAGTATTTT
TRBD1	TRBV19	TRBJ2-1	.	CASSGQGWEQFF	TGTGCCAGTTCAGGACAGGGATGGGAGCAGTTCTTC